This T cell receptor (beta chain) was recovered during a study of blood T cell repertoires in COVID-19. As for the study in general: COVID-19 samples from acute and convalescent phases originated in the United States, Italy and Spain.

Everyone who took part was 18 to 89 years old, and they came from 24 US areas. Profiled with immunoSEQ multiplex PCR; TCRdb holds only in-frame clones, not every one. The profile shows fewer than 350,000 clones, 85% of them singletons. The CDR3 covers 12 residues. Germline CDR1 LGHDT, CDR2 YNNKEL (reference sequence). The V and J ends lost 3 bases and 6 bases respectively, with 6 bases between them. The V gene is TRBV3-1 (or the pseudogene TRBV3-2), the J gene TRBJ1-5; D is unresolved. The sequenced material came from PBMCs or T cells enriched from blood (not recorded which). The clonotype was recovered from a woman aged 50 to 60 who had recovered from COVID-19. The CDR3 spells CASSQGSQPQHF. The CDR3 DNA reads TGTGCCAGCAGCCAGGGGAGTCAGCCCCAGCATTTT.